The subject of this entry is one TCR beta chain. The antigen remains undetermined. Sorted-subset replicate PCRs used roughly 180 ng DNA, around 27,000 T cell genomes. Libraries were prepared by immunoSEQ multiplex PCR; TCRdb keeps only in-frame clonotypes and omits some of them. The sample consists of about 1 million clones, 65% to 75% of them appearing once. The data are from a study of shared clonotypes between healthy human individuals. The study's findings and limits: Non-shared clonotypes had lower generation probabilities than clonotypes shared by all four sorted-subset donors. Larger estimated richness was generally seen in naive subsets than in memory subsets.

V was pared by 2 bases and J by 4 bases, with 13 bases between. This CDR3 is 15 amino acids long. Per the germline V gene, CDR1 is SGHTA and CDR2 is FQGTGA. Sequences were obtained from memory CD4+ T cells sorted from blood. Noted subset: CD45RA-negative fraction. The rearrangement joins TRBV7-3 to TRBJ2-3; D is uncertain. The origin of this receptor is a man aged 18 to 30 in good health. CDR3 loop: CASSLGVGWADTQYF. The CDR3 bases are TGTGCCAGCAGCTTAGGGGTAGGCTGGGCAGATACGCAGTATTTT.